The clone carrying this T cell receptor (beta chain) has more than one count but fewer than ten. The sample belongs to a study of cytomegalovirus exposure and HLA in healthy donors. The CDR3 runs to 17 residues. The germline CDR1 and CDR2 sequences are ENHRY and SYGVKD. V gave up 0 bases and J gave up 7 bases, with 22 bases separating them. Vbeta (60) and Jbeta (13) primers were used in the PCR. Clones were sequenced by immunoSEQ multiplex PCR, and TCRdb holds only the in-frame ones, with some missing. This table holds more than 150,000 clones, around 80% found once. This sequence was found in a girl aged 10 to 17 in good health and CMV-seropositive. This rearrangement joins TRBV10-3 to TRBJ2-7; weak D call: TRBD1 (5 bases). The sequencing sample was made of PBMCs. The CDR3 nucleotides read TGTGCCATCAGTGAGTCATCTCCAGGGTTTCCCACGCGGGAGCAGTACTTC. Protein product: CAISESSPGFPTREQYF.